The rows below give T cell receptor beta chains drawn from one sample of a study of T cell responses to AZD1222 COVID-19 vaccine. Assay: immunoSEQ multiplex PCR; the TCRdb copy retains only in-frame clones and omits some. The sample includes about 40,000 clones, 88% seen only once; the top ten take approximately 26%. The source was peripheral blood, collected 28 days after the second dose of the MenACWY control vaccine. These receptors were collected from an adult who received the MenACWY meningococcal vaccine as a control. Each CDR3 is given with its conserved first and last residue. Fields, in order: J gene, clone size, CDR3 length, D gene, V gene, CDR3 DNA, CDR3 protein. The D gene is left open where the match is weak. Clone size is given for some rows only: seen once, a few or many times, or a class if the clone is expanded.

J gene: TRBJ2-7
clone size: once
CDR3 length: 14
D gene: TRBD2
V gene: TRBV9
CDR3 DNA: TGTGCCAGCAGCGCTAGCGGGAGTTTTTACGAGCAGTACTTC
CDR3 protein: CASSASGSFYEQYF

J gene: TRBJ2-7
clone size: .
CDR3 length: 15
D gene: TRBD1
V gene: TRBV7-6
CDR3 DNA: TGTGCCAGCAGCTACGGGACAGGGGGGACCTACGAGCAGTACTTC
CDR3 protein: CASSYGTGGTYEQYF

J gene: TRBJ1-4
clone size: .
CDR3 length: 16
D gene: .
V gene: TRBV21-1
CDR3 DNA: TGTGCCAGACCGGATCGTGGGTCAGCAACTAATGAAAAACTGTTTTTT
CDR3 protein: CARPDRGSATNEKLFF

J gene: TRBJ2-3
clone size: .
CDR3 length: 14
D gene: .
V gene: TRBV5-1
CDR3 DNA: TGCGCCAGCAGCTTGGGGAATAAGGGGTCTACGCAGTATTTT
CDR3 protein: CASSLGNKGSTQYF

J gene: TRBJ2-5
clone size: .
CDR3 length: 16
D gene: .
V gene: TRBV6-5
CDR3 DNA: TGTGCCAGCAGTTACAGTCGTAGGGTGAACGGAGAGACCCAGTACTTC
CDR3 protein: CASSYSRRVNGETQYF

J gene: TRBJ2-2
clone size: .
CDR3 length: 15
D gene: .
V gene: TRBV19
CDR3 DNA: TGTGCCAGTAGTATCCTACAGGGATACACCGGGGAGCTGTTTTTT
CDR3 protein: CASSILQGYTGELFF

J gene: TRBJ2-2
clone size: .
CDR3 length: 16
D gene: .
V gene: TRBV5-1
CDR3 DNA: TGCGCCAGCAGCTTGTCACCCGGGGCCGACACCGGGGAGCTGTTTTTT
CDR3 protein: CASSLSPGADTGELFF

J gene: TRBJ2-3
clone size: few
CDR3 length: 16
D gene: TRBD2
V gene: TRBV5-1
CDR3 DNA: TGCGCCAGCAGCTTGCTCGGGACTAGCGCCCCAGATACGCAGTATTTT
CDR3 protein: CASSLLGTSAPDTQYF

J gene: TRBJ1-2
clone size: few
CDR3 length: 16
D gene: .
V gene: TRBV6-5
CDR3 DNA: TGTGCCAGCAGTTACTCGAGTCCCCACCTTAGGTATGGCTACACCTTC
CDR3 protein: CASSYSSPHLRYGYTF

J gene: TRBJ2-7
clone size: .
CDR3 length: 21
D gene: .
V gene: TRBV21-1
CDR3 DNA: TGTGCCAGCAGCAATGGAAGATCGCGGGAGTCTACCCGGTTGTCTTACTACGAGCAGTACTTC
CDR3 protein: CASSNGRSRESTRLSYYEQYF

J gene: TRBJ2-1
clone size: .
CDR3 length: 16
D gene: .
V gene: TRBV5-1
CDR3 DNA: TGCGCCAGCAGCTTAACAAGCGGATCTTCCTACAATGAGCAGTTCTTC
CDR3 protein: CASSLTSGSSYNEQFF

J gene: TRBJ2-3
clone size: .
CDR3 length: 19
D gene: .
V gene: TRBV5-1
CDR3 DNA: TGCGCCAGCAGCCCCGGGCCCGGGGCCAGGTTTTTTTCAAGGGATACGCAGTATTTT
CDR3 protein: CASSPGPGARFFSRDTQYF

J gene: TRBJ1-2
clone size: .
CDR3 length: 13
D gene: .
V gene: TRBV28
CDR3 DNA: TGTGCCAGCAGTTTCGGGGGAAACTATGGCTACACCTTC
CDR3 protein: CASSFGGNYGYTF

J gene: TRBJ1-2
clone size: .
CDR3 length: 13
D gene: TRBD1
V gene: TRBV6-4
CDR3 DNA: TGTGCCAGCCAAGGGGACAGGGGCGGCGGCTACACCTTC
CDR3 protein: CASQGDRGGGYTF

J gene: TRBJ2-1
clone size: .
CDR3 length: 16
D gene: TRBD2
V gene: TRBV7-9
CDR3 DNA: TGTGCCAGCAGCGAACTGGCTAGCGGGAGCTACAATGAGCAGTTCTTC
CDR3 protein: CASSELASGSYNEQFF

J gene: TRBJ2-1
clone size: few
CDR3 length: 18
D gene: .
V gene: TRBV10-1
CDR3 DNA: TGCGCCAGCAGTCCTTCAACCCCTAGGGGTTCAACCTACAATGAGCAGTTCTTC
CDR3 protein: CASSPSTPRGSTYNEQFF

J gene: TRBJ2-1
clone size: .
CDR3 length: 14
D gene: TRBD2
V gene: TRBV29-1
CDR3 DNA: TGCAGCGTTGAAGGAACTAGCGACTACAATGAGCAGTTCTTC
CDR3 protein: CSVEGTSDYNEQFF

J gene: TRBJ2-1
clone size: once
CDR3 length: 15
D gene: .
V gene: TRBV9
CDR3 DNA: TGTGCCAGCAGCGTCAGTCAGGGGTCGTACAATGAGCAGTTCTTC
CDR3 protein: CASSVSQGSYNEQFF

J gene: TRBJ2-1
clone size: .
CDR3 length: 16
D gene: TRBD2
V gene: TRBV7-9
CDR3 DNA: TGTGCCAGCAGCCCCGGGCTAGCGGGAGGCCACAATGAGCAGTTCTTC
CDR3 protein: CASSPGLAGGHNEQFF

J gene: TRBJ2-7
clone size: .
CDR3 length: 14
D gene: .
V gene: TRBV7-3
CDR3 DNA: TGTGCCAGCAGCTTAAATCCAGGGTACTACGAGCAGTACTTC
CDR3 protein: CASSLNPGYYEQYF

J gene: TRBJ2-1
clone size: .
CDR3 length: 15
D gene: .
V gene: TRBV6-4
CDR3 DNA: TGTGCCAGCAGTGACTGGGGCAGCTCCTACAATGAGCAGTTCTTC
CDR3 protein: CASSDWGSSYNEQFF

J gene: TRBJ2-2
clone size: .
CDR3 length: 15
D gene: .
V gene: TRBV9
CDR3 DNA: TGTGCCAGCACCCCGATGACAGGCCCCACCGGGGAGCTGTTTTTT
CDR3 protein: CASTPMTGPTGELFF

J gene: TRBJ1-2
clone size: .
CDR3 length: 15
D gene: .
V gene: TRBV30
CDR3 DNA: TGTGCCCGCCAGGTTGTGGCAGGGACTAACTATGGCTACACCTTC
CDR3 protein: CARQVVAGTNYGYTF

J gene: TRBJ2-7
clone size: .
CDR3 length: 19
D gene: TRBD2
V gene: TRBV10-2
CDR3 DNA: TGCGCCAGCAGTGAGACAAGAGGACTAGCGGGAGGTAAAAAGAACGAGCAGTACTTC
CDR3 protein: CASSETRGLAGGKKNEQYF

J gene: TRBJ2-5
clone size: .
CDR3 length: 13
D gene: .
V gene: TRBV29-1
CDR3 DNA: TGCAGCGTTCTCCAATTTACTGAAGAGACCCAGTACTTC
CDR3 protein: CSVLQFTEETQYF

J gene: TRBJ2-7
clone size: .
CDR3 length: 11
D gene: .
V gene: TRBV18
CDR3 DNA: TGTGCCAGCTCACCAGACTACGAGCAGTACTTC
CDR3 protein: CASSPDYEQYF

J gene: TRBJ1-1
clone size: .
CDR3 length: 16
D gene: .
V gene: TRBV19
CDR3 DNA: TGTGCCAGTAGGCTTCTAGGGGCGGTAGGAAACACTGAAGCTTTCTTT
CDR3 protein: CASRLLGAVGNTEAFF

J gene: TRBJ2-5
clone size: few
CDR3 length: 9
D gene: .
V gene: TRBV23-1
CDR3 DNA: TGCGCAATCCAAGAGACCCAGTACTTC
CDR3 protein: CAIQETQYF

J gene: TRBJ1-6
clone size: .
CDR3 length: 15
D gene: TRBD1
V gene: TRBV19
CDR3 DNA: TGTGCCAGTAGTACGCAAACAGGGGGGCATTCACCCCTCCACTTT
CDR3 protein: CASSTQTGGHSPLHF

J gene: TRBJ1-5
clone size: .
CDR3 length: 12
D gene: TRBD1
V gene: TRBV28
CDR3 DNA: TGTGCCAGCGGGACAGGGCTTCAGCCCCAGCATTTT
CDR3 protein: CASGTGLQPQHF

J gene: TRBJ2-7
clone size: .
CDR3 length: 13
D gene: .
V gene: TRBV7-6
CDR3 DNA: TGTGCCAGCAGCCTGGGTGAGGGGTACGAGCAGTACTTC
CDR3 protein: CASSLGEGYEQYF

J gene: TRBJ2-7
clone size: .
CDR3 length: 14
D gene: TRBD2
V gene: TRBV10-3
CDR3 DNA: TGTGCCATCAGTGACCCTAGCGGGAACTACGAGCAGTACTTC
CDR3 protein: CAISDPSGNYEQYF

J gene: TRBJ2-7
clone size: few
CDR3 length: 12
D gene: .
V gene: TRBV30
CDR3 DNA: TGTGCCTGTGACCGCTTCTCCTACGAGCAGTACTTC
CDR3 protein: CACDRFSYEQYF

J gene: TRBJ1-2
clone size: .
CDR3 length: 15
D gene: TRBD1
V gene: TRBV27
CDR3 DNA: TGTGCCAGCAGTCCGTCAGGGACAGGAAACTATGGCTACACCTTC
CDR3 protein: CASSPSGTGNYGYTF

J gene: TRBJ1-6
clone size: .
CDR3 length: 15
D gene: .
V gene: TRBV30
CDR3 DNA: TGTGCCTGGAGGCAGGACAACAATCCCTATTCACCCCTCCACTTT
CDR3 protein: CAWRQDNNPYSPLHF

J gene: TRBJ1-5
clone size: .
CDR3 length: 15
D gene: TRBD1
V gene: TRBV6-1
CDR3 DNA: TGTGCCAGCAGTGATCCCGGGACAGGAGGTCAGCCCCAGCATTTT
CDR3 protein: CASSDPGTGGQPQHF

J gene: TRBJ2-1
clone size: .
CDR3 length: 17
D gene: .
V gene: TRBV4-1
CDR3 DNA: TGCGCCAGCAGCCACCTTGCAATGTCCGGGGGAAACAATGAGCAGTTCTTC
CDR3 protein: CASSHLAMSGGNNEQFF

J gene: TRBJ2-2
clone size: .
CDR3 length: 13
D gene: TRBD1
V gene: TRBV5-1
CDR3 DNA: TGCGCCAGCAGCCCAACAGGGGCTGGGGAGCTGTTTTTT
CDR3 protein: CASSPTGAGELFF

J gene: TRBJ1-6
clone size: .
CDR3 length: 14
D gene: .
V gene: TRBV7-2
CDR3 DNA: TGTGCCAGCAGCTCGACGGTGGGATATTCACCCCTCCACTTT
CDR3 protein: CASSSTVGYSPLHF

J gene: TRBJ2-2
clone size: .
CDR3 length: 14
D gene: .
V gene: TRBV5-4
CDR3 DNA: TGTGCCAGCAGGCAAAACCAGAACACCGGGGAGCTGTTTTTT
CDR3 protein: CASRQNQNTGELFF

J gene: TRBJ2-7
clone size: .
CDR3 length: 15
D gene: TRBD2
V gene: TRBV5-4
CDR3 DNA: TGTGCCAGCAGCGGGATAGCGGGGGGGTCCTACGAGCAGTACTTC
CDR3 protein: CASSGIAGGSYEQYF

J gene: TRBJ2-1
clone size: .
CDR3 length: 16
D gene: TRBD2
V gene: TRBV7-3
CDR3 DNA: TGTGCCAGCAGCTTAAGAGGCGGGAGTTCGCTTAATGAGCAGTTCTTC
CDR3 protein: CASSLRGGSSLNEQFF

J gene: TRBJ1-4
clone size: .
CDR3 length: 14
D gene: .
V gene: TRBV30
CDR3 DNA: TGTGCCTGGAGTGTACGTCAGAGAAATGAAAAACTGTTTTTT
CDR3 protein: CAWSVRQRNEKLFF

J gene: TRBJ2-7
clone size: .
CDR3 length: 15
D gene: .
V gene: TRBV21-1
CDR3 DNA: TGTGCCAGCAGCATTTGGGACAGATTCTCCTACGAGCAGTACTTC
CDR3 protein: CASSIWDRFSYEQYF

J gene: TRBJ2-1
clone size: few
CDR3 length: 15
D gene: .
V gene: TRBV10-1
CDR3 DNA: TGCGCCAGCAGTGAGACGGGACGCCCCTACAATGAGCAGTTCTTC
CDR3 protein: CASSETGRPYNEQFF

J gene: TRBJ1-2
clone size: .
CDR3 length: 14
D gene: .
V gene: TRBV27
CDR3 DNA: TGTGCCAGCAGTCCCCTCCAGGCTGGATATGGCTACACCTTC
CDR3 protein: CASSPLQAGYGYTF

J gene: TRBJ1-5
clone size: .
CDR3 length: 13
D gene: .
V gene: TRBV10-2
CDR3 DNA: TGCGCCAGCTGCAGGGAGTACCTCTGGCCCCAGCATTTT
CDR3 protein: CASCREYLWPQHF

J gene: TRBJ2-3
clone size: .
CDR3 length: 14
D gene: TRBD2
V gene: TRBV2
CDR3 DNA: TGTGCCAGTATAGCGGGAGGGCTGGAAGATACGCAGTATTTT
CDR3 protein: CASIAGGLEDTQYF

J gene: TRBJ2-7
clone size: .
CDR3 length: 15
D gene: TRBD2
V gene: TRBV4-1
CDR3 DNA: TGCGCCAGCAGCCAACGACTAGCGGGATCCTACGAGCAGTACTTC
CDR3 protein: CASSQRLAGSYEQYF

J gene: TRBJ2-1
clone size: .
CDR3 length: 12
D gene: .
V gene: TRBV4-2
CDR3 DNA: TGTGCCAGCAGCCAAGAAGGTGTCGGGCAGTTCTTC
CDR3 protein: CASSQEGVGQFF

J gene: TRBJ1-4
clone size: .
CDR3 length: 15
D gene: .
V gene: TRBV9
CDR3 DNA: TGTGCCAGCAGCGTACGAGGGTCAGCTAATGAAAAACTGTTTTTT
CDR3 protein: CASSVRGSANEKLFF

J gene: TRBJ1-1
clone size: .
CDR3 length: 15
D gene: .
V gene: TRBV5-1
CDR3 DNA: TGCGCCAGCAGCTTGAGAGGGGGGAGTGGCACTGAAGCTTTCTTT
CDR3 protein: CASSLRGGSGTEAFF

J gene: TRBJ2-2
clone size: .
CDR3 length: 13
D gene: .
V gene: TRBV7-6
CDR3 DNA: TGTGCCAGCAGCTCGTCGGACACCGGGGAGCTGTTTTTT
CDR3 protein: CASSSSDTGELFF

J gene: TRBJ2-2
clone size: .
CDR3 length: 13
D gene: .
V gene: TRBV20-1
CDR3 DNA: TGCAGTGCTAGTACAACGAACACCGGGGAGCTGTTTTTT
CDR3 protein: CSASTTNTGELFF

J gene: TRBJ2-3
clone size: once
CDR3 length: 18
D gene: TRBD2
V gene: TRBV4-2
CDR3 DNA: TGTGCCAGCAGCCAAGATAGGAATAGCGGGAGTTTCACAGATACGCAGTATTTT
CDR3 protein: CASSQDRNSGSFTDTQYF

J gene: TRBJ1-4
clone size: .
CDR3 length: 15
D gene: TRBD1
V gene: TRBV9
CDR3 DNA: TGTGCCAGCAGCGTAAACAGGGGGAGTAATGAAAAACTGTTTTTT
CDR3 protein: CASSVNRGSNEKLFF

J gene: TRBJ2-5
clone size: .
CDR3 length: 14
D gene: TRBD2
V gene: TRBV6-5
CDR3 DNA: TGTGCCAGCGCGGGGGAGCTCATCCAAGAGACCCAGTACTTC
CDR3 protein: CASAGELIQETQYF

J gene: TRBJ1-6
clone size: few
CDR3 length: 14
D gene: TRBD1
V gene: TRBV6-5
CDR3 DNA: TGTGCCAGCAGGGGGACAGGGGTGAGTTCACCCCTCCACTTT
CDR3 protein: CASRGTGVSSPLHF